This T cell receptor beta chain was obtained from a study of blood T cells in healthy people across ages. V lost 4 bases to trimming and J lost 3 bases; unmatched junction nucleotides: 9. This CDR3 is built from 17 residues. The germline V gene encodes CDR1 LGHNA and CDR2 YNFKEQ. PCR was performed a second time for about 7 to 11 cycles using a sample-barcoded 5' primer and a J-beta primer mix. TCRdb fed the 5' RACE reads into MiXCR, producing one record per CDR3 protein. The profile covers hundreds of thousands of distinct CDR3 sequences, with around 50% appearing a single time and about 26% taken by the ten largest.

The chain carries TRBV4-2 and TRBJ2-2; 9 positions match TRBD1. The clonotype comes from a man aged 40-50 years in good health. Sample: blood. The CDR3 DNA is TGTGCCAGCAGCCTCTTTCAGGGGACAGGGCACACCGGGGAGCTGTTTTTT. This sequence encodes CASSLFQGTGHTGELFF.